This is a list of T cell receptor beta chains from one sample in a study of blood T cell repertoires in COVID-19. Repertoires were generated with immunoSEQ multiplex PCR, while TCRdb's copy carries only in-frame clones and drops some. The profile shows roughly 250,000 clones, 80% to 90% of them singletons. The sample comprised peripheral blood. These receptors were taken from a man aged 40-49 years with active or convalescent COVID-19. CDR3s include the opening cysteine and the closing phenylalanine or tryptophan. A D gene is named only where the DNA matches it firmly. Clone size appears in some rows only: once, few, many, or a class for an expanded clone.

J: TRBJ1-3
size: -
V: TRBV7-2
D: -
CDR3: CASSLLLIQGKGNTIYF
DNA: TGTGCCAGCAGCCTCTTGCTAATACAGGGTAAAGGAAACACCATATATTTT

J: TRBJ2-7
size: -
V: TRBV3-1/TRBV3-2
D: -
CDR3: CASSQGEWGGTGTYEQYF
DNA: TGTGCCAGCAGCCAAGGGGAGTGGGGCGGGACCGGTACCTACGAGCAGTACTTC

J: TRBJ1-1
size: -
V: TRBV12-3/TRBV12-4
D: TRBD1
CDR3: CASSPQGARGAFF
DNA: TGTGCCAGCAGTCCCCAGGGGGCGCGGGGAGCTTTCTTT

J: TRBJ1-4
size: -
V: TRBV5-1
D: -
CDR3: CASSFEGGNEKLFF
DNA: TGCGCCAGCAGCTTTGAGGGGGGGAATGAAAAACTGTTTTTT

J: TRBJ1-1
size: -
V: TRBV14
D: TRBD1
CDR3: CASSGQGRNTEAFF
DNA: TGTGCCAGCAGCGGACAGGGCCGGAACACTGAAGCTTTCTTT

J: TRBJ2-5
size: -
V: TRBV19
D: TRBD1
CDR3: CASAGGPETQYF
DNA: TGTGCCAGTGCAGGGGGCCCAGAGACCCAGTACTTC

J: TRBJ2-1
size: -
V: TRBV11-2
D: -
CDR3: CASSLVGSIGGEYEQFF
DNA: TGTGCCAGCAGCTTAGTCGGTAGTATCGGTGGAGAATATGAGCAGTTCTTC

J: TRBJ1-1
size: -
V: TRBV29-1
D: -
CDR3: CSAHGGNTEAFF
DNA: TGCAGTGCGCACGGTGGGAACACTGAAGCTTTCTTT

J: TRBJ1-1
size: -
V: TRBV27
D: -
CDR3: CASSLKPPNTEAFF
DNA: TGTGCCAGCAGTTTAAAGCCACCGAACACTGAAGCTTTCTTT

J: TRBJ2-7
size: -
V: TRBV6-6
D: -
CDR3: CASSRENSYEQYF
DNA: TGTGCCAGCAGTCGCGAGAACTCCTACGAGCAGTACTTC

J: TRBJ2-5
size: -
V: TRBV4-2
D: TRBD2
CDR3: CASSQDHRGGIQETQYF
DNA: TGTGCCAGCAGCCAAGATCACCGCGGGGGGATCCAAGAGACCCAGTACTTC

J: TRBJ2-3
size: -
V: TRBV2
D: TRBD2
CDR3: CASRRWTSGTRTDTQYF
DNA: TGTGCCAGCCGGAGATGGACTAGCGGGACTCGCACAGATACGCAGTATTTT

J: TRBJ2-7
size: -
V: TRBV6-1
D: -
CDR3: CASSEPGGERSYEQYF
DNA: TGTGCCAGCAGTGAACCCGGCGGGGAACGGTCCTACGAGCAGTACTTC

J: TRBJ2-5
size: once
V: TRBV30
D: -
CDR3: CAWSVGGQETQYF
DNA: TGTGCCTGGAGTGTTGGCGGCCAAGAGACCCAGTACTTC

J: TRBJ2-7
size: -
V: TRBV2
D: TRBD1
CDR3: CASRLDRALYEQYF
DNA: TGTGCCAGCAGACTGGACAGGGCCCTCTACGAGCAGTACTTC

J: TRBJ1-1
size: once
V: TRBV6-6
D: -
CDR3: CASSYSRGSVAFF
DNA: TGTGCCAGCAGTTACTCGCGAGGGTCCGTGGCTTTCTTT

J: TRBJ1-1
size: -
V: TRBV28
D: -
CDR3: CASLSPRGGRGEAFF
DNA: TGTGCCAGCTTATCCCCAAGGGGGGGGAGGGGTGAAGCTTTCTTT

J: TRBJ2-7
size: -
V: TRBV6-4
D: TRBD2
CDR3: CASRAGAGEQYF
DNA: TGTGCCAGCCGAGCGGGAGCTGGCGAGCAGTACTTC

J: TRBJ1-5
size: -
V: TRBV2
D: -
CDR3: CASSESGRNQPQHF
DNA: TGTGCCAGCAGTGAAAGTGGGCGCAATCAGCCCCAGCATTTT

J: TRBJ2-5
size: -
V: TRBV11-2
D: -
CDR3: CASRGGGQETQYF
DNA: TGTGCCAGCAGGGGGGGAGGCCAAGAGACCCAGTACTTC

J: TRBJ1-4
size: -
V: TRBV2
D: -
CDR3: CASISGGNEKLFF
DNA: TGTGCCAGCATTTCGGGGGGTAATGAAAAACTGTTTTTT

J: TRBJ1-6
size: -
V: TRBV10-3
D: TRBD1
CDR3: CATRGRERQGNSPLHF
DNA: TGTGCCACGCGAGGGCGGGAAAGACAGGGGAATTCACCCCTCCACTTT

J: TRBJ1-4
size: once
V: TRBV5-1
D: TRBD1
CDR3: CASSLGQGGEKLFF
DNA: TGCGCCAGCAGCCTGGGACAGGGAGGTGAAAAACTGTTTTTT

J: TRBJ2-1
size: -
V: TRBV2
D: -
CDR3: CASRAGNEQFF
DNA: TGTGCCAGCCGGGCGGGGAATGAGCAGTTCTTC

J: TRBJ2-5
size: few
V: TRBV19
D: -
CDR3: CASSTQSGKETQYF
DNA: TGTGCCAGTAGTACCCAGAGCGGAAAGGAGACCCAGTACTTC

J: TRBJ1-2
size: -
V: TRBV29-1
D: TRBD1
CDR3: CSVPGTGDAGYGYTF
DNA: TGCAGCGTCCCCGGGACAGGGGACGCAGGGTATGGCTACACCTTC

J: TRBJ2-2
size: -
V: TRBV6-2/TRBV6-3
D: TRBD1
CDR3: CASSPGTGATGELFF
DNA: TGTGCCAGCAGTCCCGGGACAGGGGCCACCGGGGAGCTGTTTTTT

J: TRBJ1-2
size: -
V: TRBV10-1
D: -
CDR3: CASSEHLNYGYTF
DNA: TGCGCCAGCAGTGAACACCTTAACTATGGCTACACCTTC

J: TRBJ2-7
size: -
V: TRBV4-2
D: -
CDR3: CASSPGTDRYEQYF
DNA: TGTGCCAGCAGCCCCGGGACTGACCGTTACGAGCAGTACTTC

J: TRBJ2-7
size: -
V: TRBV2
D: -
CDR3: CASSTDIPLIYEQYF
DNA: TGTGCCAGCAGCACCGACATTCCCCTAATATACGAGCAGTACTTC

J: TRBJ1-2
size: -
V: TRBV4-1
D: TRBD1
CDR3: CASSPHRQGPGYTF
DNA: TGCGCCAGCAGCCCGCATCGACAGGGTCCGGGCTACACCTTC

J: TRBJ2-1
size: -
V: TRBV4-1
D: -
CDR3: CASSQDWGSGSYNEQFF
DNA: TGCGCCAGCAGCCAAGATTGGGGTAGCGGCTCCTACAATGAGCAGTTCTTC

J: TRBJ2-7
size: -
V: TRBV3-1/TRBV3-2
D: TRBD2
CDR3: CASSLGSLAGITYEQYF
DNA: TGTGCCAGCAGCCTTGGCTCACTAGCGGGTATTACCTACGAGCAGTACTTC

J: TRBJ1-1
size: -
V: TRBV7-3
D: -
CDR3: CASSLTGREDTEAFF
DNA: TGTGCCAGCAGCTTAACGGGCAGGGAGGACACTGAAGCTTTCTTT

J: TRBJ2-3
size: -
V: TRBV19
D: TRBD1
CDR3: CASSWGTGSTDTQYF
DNA: TGTGCCAGTAGTTGGGGGACAGGGAGCACAGATACGCAGTATTTT

J: TRBJ2-2
size: -
V: TRBV7-9
D: TRBD2
CDR3: CASSLAAGGPTGELFF
DNA: TGTGCCAGCAGCTTAGCGGCGGGAGGGCCGACCGGGGAGCTGTTTTTT

J: TRBJ1-1
size: -
V: TRBV6-5
D: -
CDR3: CASSYSGAGVNTEAFF
DNA: TGTGCCAGCAGTTACTCCGGGGCAGGGGTTAACACTGAAGCTTTCTTT

J: TRBJ2-5
size: -
V: TRBV10-1
D: -
CDR3: CASSEGGSGETQYF
DNA: TGCGCCAGCAGTGAGGGAGGTTCCGGTGAGACCCAGTACTTC